This TCR beta chain is drawn from a study of blood T cell repertoires in COVID-19. At the level of the study: Researchers got acute and convalescent COVID-19 samples from the United States, Italy and Spain. In each case, the material was cDNA or gDNA derived from T cells, B-cell-depleted T cells, or PBMCs.

Germline V gene sequence: CDR1 LGHNT, CDR2 FRNRAP. The CDR3 runs 15 residues. V shed 6 bases and J 8 bases; nucleotides not matched to a gene: 8. This clone was found once. How the authors handled the data: Reference gene primers were amplified, and this amplification served to estimate nucleated cell counts. Libraries were prepared by immunoSEQ multiplex PCR; TCRdb keeps only in-frame clonotypes and omits some of them. V and J calls and clone size come straight from that table; D and trimming were deduced from the DNA. The sample yields under 100,000 clones, about 80% seen once. Material for sequencing was peripheral blood. The receptor comes from a woman in her seventies with acute or convalescent COVID-19. The chain is built from TRBV12-5 and TRBJ2-1, with 12 bases fitting TRBD1. The CDR3 coding sequence is TGTGCTAGTGGCCGGGACAGGGGGCGCGATCATGAGCAGTTCTTC. It specifies CASGRDRGRDHEQFF.